Listed here are 7 T cell receptor beta chains from one sample, sequenced in a study of blood T cell repertoires in COVID-19. The data were produced by immunoSEQ multiplex PCR, yet TCRdb's version contains in-frame clones alone and is incomplete. This sample yields around 180,000 clones, of which roughly 77% are seen a single time; around 17% belongs to the top ten. Sequenced: PBMCs or T cells enriched from blood (not recorded which). The receptors here all came from a woman aged 45-59 years with acute COVID-19.

The chain joins TRBV28 to TRBJ2-2; 10 bases are shared with TRBD1. This CDR3 has 13 residues. J lost 7 bases, V lost 6 bases, and 2 bases had no gene match. CDR1 MDHEN and CDR2 SYDVKM come from the germline V gene. CDR3 nucleotides: TGTGCCAGCAGCGGACAGGGGGTCGGGGAGCTGTTTTTT. Translating it yields CASSGQGVGELFF.

V and J are TRBV5-1 and TRBJ1-1; the D is unclear. Germline loops: CDR1 SGHRS, CDR2 YFSETQ. The V gene lost 0 bases and the J gene lost 0 bases, with 3 bases spanning the gap. This CDR3 comprises 13 residues. The CDR3 sequence: CASSLVVNTEAFF. In nucleotides, the CDR3 is TGCGCCAGCAGCTTGGTCGTGAACACTGAAGCTTTCTTT.

The chain employs TRBV2 and TRBJ2-1; 10 nucleotides agree with TRBD2. The CDR3 runs 15 residues. Germline V gives CDR1 SNHLY, CDR2 FYNNEI. J lost 8 bases, V lost 8 bases, and 12 bases had no gene match. The CDR3 DNA reads TGTGCCAGCCACTTCCAAGCGGGGGGGCCTCATGAGCAGTTCTTC. It yields the protein CASHFQAGGPHEQFF.

The genes are TRBV7-8 and TRBJ1-2, with 7 bases that match TRBD1. V was pared by 5 bases and J by 4 bases, with 1 base of the junction left unmatched. The germline V gene encodes CDR1 SGHVS and CDR2 FQNEAQ. This CDR3 has 12 amino acids. In DNA, the CDR3 is TGTGCCAGCAGCCGGGACAGCTATGGCTACACCTTC. Its protein is CASSRDSYGYTF.

The chain recombines TRBV7-9 with TRBJ1-1; D perhaps matches TRBD1 (5 bases). Germline V gene sequence: CDR1 SEHNR, CDR2 FQNEAQ (reference sequence). The CDR3 covers 13 residues. The V gene lost 2 bases and the J gene lost 6 bases, with 10 bases spanning the gap. The DNA of the CDR3 is TGTGCCAGCAGCTTACCCAGGGCCTCTGAAGCTTTCTTT. Translating gives CASSLPRASEAFF.

This chain joins TRBV15 and TRBJ2-5; maybe TRBD2 (5 bases). With 0 bases removed from V and 5 bases from J, the gap between germline ends came to 7 bases. Germline V gene sequence: CDR1 LNHNV, CDR2 YYDKDF (reference sequence). This CDR3 is 13 amino acids long. CDR3 sequence: CATSRDPGETQYF. CDR3 nucleotide sequence: TGTGCCACCAGCAGAGATCCGGGGGAGACCCAGTACTTC.

The genes are TRBV4-1 and TRBJ2-4; 14 bases line up with TRBD2. The CDR3 runs 18 residues. V trimming: 3 bases; J trimming: 0 bases; junction bases outside the gene matches: 4. The germline V gene has CDR1 MGHRA and CDR2 YSYEKL. The CDR3 DNA is TGCGCCAGCAGCCACGGACTAGCGGGGGGAAGAGCCAAAAACATTCAGTACTTC. This gives the protein CASSHGLAGGRAKNIQYF.